The text below deals with one T cell receptor beta chain. What it binds is unknown. TCR beta CDR3 regions were amplified from RNA transcripts. The primer set for the first-round RT-PCR of the TCR CDR3 was HTBI. TCRdb passed the multiplex PCR reads through MiXCR, listing each CDR3 protein once. In the table there are 450,000 to 700,000 distinct CDR3 sequences, more than 45% of which are singletons. These data are taken from a study of T cells in Graves' hyperthyroidism and ophthalmopathy. Overall study findings and caveats: Progression to ophthalmopathy was predicted a median of about 6.6 months early.

Trimming cost V 2 bases and J 8 bases, with 15 bases left between them. The CDR3 totals 15 residues. The germline V gene has CDR1 SNHLY and CDR2 FYNNEI. Patients having uncontrolled infection, another autoimmune disease, pregnancy or lactation were not included. Every diagnosis used clinical symptoms, serum thyroxine and TRAb, thyroid ultrasound and orbital computed tomography. The specimen sequenced was peripheral blood or thyroid tissue (not recorded which). The chain carries TRBV2 and TRBJ1-4, with TRBD1 as a possible D gene (5 bases). The TCR was taken from an adult woman with Graves' disease, either hyperthyroidism or ophthalmopathy (not recorded which). CDR3 DNA: TGTGCCAGCAGTGAAACGGGGGGGTCAGGCGAAAAACTGTTTTTT. Encoded protein: CASSETGGSGEKLFF.